A selection of T cell receptor beta chains follows, all from one sample in a study of tumor-infiltrating lymphocytes in oesophageal squamous cell carcinoma. Each CDR3 protein gets one entry after TCRdb re-called the PCR reads with MiXCR. Here the sample spans under 15,000 distinct CDR3 sequences, roughly 56% being singletons. The specimen was esophageal tumor tissue. The receptors were sampled from a male donor with esophageal squamous cell carcinoma. The conserved cysteine and the conserved F or W are not part of the CDR3 here. A D gene is named only where the DNA matches it firmly. Where a row states a size, it is once, few, many or the class of an expanded clone; other rows omit it.

d_gene,abundance,j_gene,v_gene,CDR3aa
-,many,TRBJ2-3,TRBV24-1,ATSDPRTNTDTQY
TRBD1,-,TRBJ2-7,TRBV7-6,ASSSGTGSSYEQY
-,once,TRBJ2-3,TRBV6-2/TRBV6-3,ASSRRTTFSNSPLH
-,-,-,TRBV2,ASSEEGGRTDTQY
TRBD1,many,TRBJ1-4,TRBV18,ASSGQGEEKLF
-,-,TRBJ2-5,TRBV7-4,ASSKKETQY
TRBD1,few,TRBJ2-4,TRBV7-3,ASSLDRATGELY
-,-,-,TRBV7-6,ASSSTERPYEQY
-,few,-,TRBV7-2,ASSSDSSYEQY
TRBD2,-,TRBJ2-7,TRBV6-1,ASSYGGGLNSPLH
-,-,TRBJ1-5,TRBV2,ASSEGGAGPLPQH
-,once,-,TRBV6-1,ASSELQGYEQY
TRBD2,-,TRBJ2-3,TRBV7-3,ASSQPPGLAGGPSTDTQY
-,-,-,TRBV11-3,ASSLRGENNEQF
-,-,-,TRBV6-1,ASSERWGQTMDEQF
-,-,-,TRBV11-2,ASSLVSRGGHEQF
-,many,TRBJ2-5,TRBV5-4,ASSSNQETQY
-,-,TRBJ1-1,TRBV7-6,ASSLSTSTEAF
TRBD1,once,TRBJ2-4,TRBV24-1,ATSVQGPSEQY
TRBD1,-,TRBJ1-2,TRBV27,ASSSQGNGDYT
TRBD1,-,-,TRBV7-2,ASSGAGTVGNEQY
-,many,TRBJ2-5,TRBV28,ASWDTQETQY
-,-,TRBJ2-1,TRBV7-2,ASSHPTHLDTQYQETQF
-,-,TRBJ2-6,TRBV25-1,ASRPPSADGANVLT
-,-,TRBJ2-5,TRBV11-2,ASSLRRRQSETQY
TRBD1,-,-,TRBV10-2,ATQGTGADTEAF